Listed below are T cell receptor beta chains from one sample, sequenced in a study of blood T cell repertoires in COVID-19. Some clones are missing from TCRdb's copy, which holds only in-frame ones; the method was immunoSEQ multiplex PCR. Here the sample spans some 110,000 clones, about 85% being singletons. Sequenced input: peripheral blood. Every receptor here comes from a man aged 40-55 years with acute or convalescent COVID-19. Each CDR3 is given with its conserved first and last residue. A D gene is named only where the DNA matches it firmly. A clone size is listed for some rows: how often the clone was seen (once, few, many), or a class if it is expanded.

j_call | clone_size | cdr3_length | v_call | d_call | cdr3_aa | cdr3_nt
TRBJ2-7 | . | 15 | TRBV19 | TRBD2 | CASSIGLAVPYEQYF | TGTGCCAGTAGTATCGGACTAGCCGTCCCCTACGAGCAGTACTTC
TRBJ1-5 | . | 16 | TRBV2 | . | CASSEWEGGSNQPQHF | TGTGCCAGCAGTGAGTGGGAGGGGGGGAGCAATCAGCCCCAGCATTTT
TRBJ2-1 | once | 13 | TRBV6-5 | . | CASSSHTGDEQFF | TGTGCCAGCAGTTCCCATACCGGGGATGAGCAGTTCTTC
TRBJ1-5 | . | 13 | TRBV19 | . | CASKGGIWQPQHF | TGTGCCAGCAAGGGAGGGATATGGCAGCCCCAGCATTTT
TRBJ2-5 | . | 13 | TRBV7-6 | . | CASAGGLQETQYF | TGTGCCAGCGCAGGCGGACTCCAAGAGACCCAGTACTTC
TRBJ1-1 | . | 15 | TRBV6-1 | TRBD1 | CASSEGGTGRTEAFF | TGTGCCAGCAGTGAAGGGGGGACAGGGCGCACTGAAGCTTTCTTT
TRBJ2-1 | . | 16 | TRBV4-3 | TRBD1 | CASSQDYAQGGNEQFF | TGCGCCAGCAGCCAAGATTACGCACAGGGGGGCAATGAGCAGTTCTTC
TRBJ2-6 | . | 15 | TRBV7-9 | . | CASSPRHAGANVLTF | TGTGCCAGCAGCCCCCGACACGCTGGGGCCAACGTCCTGACTTTC
TRBJ1-1 | . | 14 | TRBV13 | TRBD1 | CASSLLQGDTEAFF | TGTGCCAGCAGCTTACTACAGGGGGACACTGAAGCTTTCTTT
TRBJ2-3 | few | 14 | TRBV27 | TRBD2 | CASSRLAGLDTQYF | TGTGCCAGCAGTAGACTAGCGGGGTTAGATACGCAGTATTTT
TRBJ2-5 | . | 12 | TRBV6-5 | . | CASSYSQETQYF | TGTGCCAGCAGTTATTCACAAGAGACCCAGTACTTC
TRBJ2-3 | . | 13 | TRBV28 | . | CASTLQDTDTQYF | TGTGCCAGCACTTTGCAGGACACAGATACGCAGTATTTT
TRBJ2-1 | . | 17 | TRBV11-2 | TRBD1 | CASSSSLPGQGFLLQFF | TGTGCCAGCAGCTCATCCCTTCCGGGACAGGGATTTTTGTTGCAGTTCTTC
TRBJ2-1 | . | 15 | TRBV7-2 | . | CASSLGVASYNEQFF | TGTGCCAGCAGCTTAGGTGTGGCCTCCTACAATGAGCAGTTCTTC
TRBJ2-1 | . | 14 | TRBV14 | . | CASSQDWGRDEQFF | TGTGCCAGCAGCCAAGATTGGGGGCGGGATGAGCAGTTCTTC
TRBJ1-6 | . | 14 | TRBV19 | . | CASSISGYNSPLHF | TGTGCCAGTAGTATATCGGGTTATAATTCACCCCTCCACTTT
TRBJ2-7 | few | 16 | TRBV5-1 | TRBD2 | CASSLTGLAGGYEQYF | TGCGCCAGCAGCTTAACTGGGCTAGCGGGAGGGTACGAGCAGTACTTC
TRBJ1-1 | . | 16 | TRBV30 | . | CAWSVQQGPYNTEAFF | TGTGCCTGGAGTGTACAGCAGGGTCCCTACAACACTGAAGCTTTCTTT
TRBJ2-1 | . | 15 | TRBV7-9 | TRBD2 | CASSLGLAEADEQFF | TGTGCCAGCAGCTTAGGGCTAGCGGAGGCCGATGAGCAGTTCTTC
TRBJ2-1 | . | 17 | TRBV7-2 | TRBD2 | CASSLAFSLAGNNEQFF | TGTGCCAGCAGCTTAGCGTTTTCACTAGCGGGAAACAATGAGCAGTTCTTC
TRBJ2-1 | . | 16 | TRBV7-3 | TRBD2 | CASSLVGGSSYNEQFF | TGTGCCAGCAGCTTAGTTGGCGGGAGCTCCTACAATGAGCAGTTCTTC
TRBJ2-2 | . | 19 | TRBV24-1 | TRBD2 | CATSFRGLAGAVNSGELFF | TGTGCCACCTCCTTCCGGGGACTAGCGGGAGCGGTAAATTCCGGGGAGCTGTTTTTT
TRBJ2-3 | . | 16 | TRBV7-3 | TRBD2 | CASSQLALAGTDTQYF | TGTGCCAGCAGCCAACTCGCGCTAGCGGGCACAGATACGCAGTATTTT
TRBJ2-6 | . | 19 | TRBV18 | TRBD1 | CASSPPGQGITSGANVLTF | TGTGCCAGCTCACCACCGGGACAGGGGATAACCTCTGGGGCCAACGTCCTGACTTTC
TRBJ2-1 | . | 13 | TRBV12-5 | TRBD1 | CASGSTAGQGQFF | TGTGCTAGTGGTTCGACAGCTGGACAGGGACAGTTCTTC
TRBJ1-6 | . | 15 | TRBV6-5 | . | CASSYSSSYNSPLHF | TGTGCCAGCAGCTACTCGAGCTCCTATAATTCACCCCTCCACTTT
TRBJ2-7 | once | 12 | TRBV27 | . | CASSFGGYEQYF | TGTGCCAGCAGTTTCGGGGGATACGAGCAGTACTTC
TRBJ2-7 | . | 14 | TRBV2 | TRBD1 | CASTRQGLGYEQYF | TGTGCCAGCACGCGACAGGGGTTAGGCTACGAGCAGTACTTC
TRBJ2-1 | . | 14 | TRBV2 | TRBD2 | CASTVASGYNEQFF | TGTGCCAGCACTGTTGCTAGCGGTTACAATGAGCAGTTCTTC
TRBJ2-5 | once | 17 | TRBV11-2 | TRBD2 | CASSITPSSGSLETQYF | TGTGCCAGCAGCATAACTCCTTCTAGCGGGAGTTTAGAGACCCAGTACTTC